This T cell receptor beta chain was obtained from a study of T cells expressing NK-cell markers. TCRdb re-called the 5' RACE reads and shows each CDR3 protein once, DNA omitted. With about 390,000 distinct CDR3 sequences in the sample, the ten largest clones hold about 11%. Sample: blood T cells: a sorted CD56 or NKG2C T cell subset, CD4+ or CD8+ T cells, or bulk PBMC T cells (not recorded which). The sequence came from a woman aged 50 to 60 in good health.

The CDR3 loop reads CSARTESKNIQYF. J is TRBJ2-4 and V is TRBV20-1. The germline V gene encodes CDR1 DFQATT and CDR2 SNEGSKA (reference sequence). The CDR3 loop spans 13 amino acids.